The rows below give T cell receptor beta chains drawn from one sample of a study of Ad26.COV2.S vaccination and SARS-CoV-2 variants. Assay used: immunoSEQ multiplex PCR; TCRdb lists only in-frame clones, some missing. This table holds hundreds of thousands of clones, roughly 81% found once. The sequencing used peripheral blood, collected in a trial of Ad26.COV2.S vaccine versus placebo. All receptors derive from a person aged 18-60 years who received the Ad26.COV2.S COVID-19 vaccine or a placebo. The CDR3 runs from the conserved cysteine through the conserved F or W. Fields, in order: J gene, clone size, CDR3 length, V gene, D gene, CDR3 DNA, CDR3 protein. D genes are given only for firm matches. Expanded clones are given a class, and other clones once, few, many or no size at all.

J: TRBJ2-3; size: .; length: 16; V: TRBV4-3; D: .; DNA: TGCGCCAGCAGCCAGGAGCGATCGGGGTATGCAGATACGCAGTATTTT; CDR3: CASSQERSGYADTQYF
J: TRBJ2-2; size: .; length: 17; V: TRBV5-6; D: TRBD2; DNA: TGTGCCAGCAGCTCGGCGGGACTAACAAGTGACACCGGGGAGCTGTTTTTT; CDR3: CASSSAGLTSDTGELFF
J: TRBJ1-4; size: .; length: 14; V: TRBV19; D: .; DNA: TGTGCCAGTACGCGACAGGCCACTAATGAAAAACTGTTTTTT; CDR3: CASTRQATNEKLFF
J: TRBJ1-2; size: few; length: 14; V: TRBV4-1; D: .; DNA: TGCGCCAGCAGCCATTGGACGGGGTTGAGTGGCTACACCTTC; CDR3: CASSHWTGLSGYTF
J: TRBJ2-3; size: .; length: 14; V: TRBV5-1; D: TRBD1; DNA: TGCGCCAGCAGCTTGGGACAGGGGATAGATACGCAGTATTTT; CDR3: CASSLGQGIDTQYF
J: TRBJ2-2; size: few; length: 13; V: TRBV6-4; D: .; DNA: TGTGCCAGCAGTGACTCGGCGACCGGGGAGCTGTTTTTT; CDR3: CASSDSATGELFF
J: TRBJ1-1; size: .; length: 14; V: TRBV6-5; D: .; DNA: TGTGCCAGCAGAGGGCCACCTTGGAGTACTGAAGCTTTCTTT; CDR3: CASRGPPWSTEAFF
J: TRBJ1-1; size: once; length: 16; V: TRBV27; D: .; DNA: TGTGCCAGCAGTTTAAAGCCGGCGGCAGGGTACACTGAAGCTTTCTTT; CDR3: CASSLKPAAGYTEAFF
J: TRBJ2-1; size: once; length: 13; V: TRBV19; D: .; DNA: TGTGCCAGTAGTATGGACAGCCACAATGAGCAGTTCTTC; CDR3: CASSMDSHNEQFF
J: TRBJ2-7; size: .; length: 13; V: TRBV28; D: .; DNA: TGTGCCAGCAAGGTGACGGGAGTCTACGAGCAGTACTTC; CDR3: CASKVTGVYEQYF
J: TRBJ2-2; size: .; length: 16; V: TRBV24-1; D: .; DNA: TGTGCCACCAGTGGGAACAGGGTGAGAAACACCGGGGAGCTGTTTTTT; CDR3: CATSGNRVRNTGELFF
J: TRBJ2-6; size: .; length: 16; V: TRBV29-1; D: TRBD1; DNA: TGCAGCGTACAGGACAGGGGGCTTGGTGGGGCCAACGTCCTGACTTTC; CDR3: CSVQDRGLGGANVLTF
J: TRBJ1-2; size: .; length: 16; V: TRBV28; D: TRBD1; DNA: TGTGCCAGCAGTTTAAGAGGCGCGACAGGGTACTATGGCTACACCTTC; CDR3: CASSLRGATGYYGYTF
J: TRBJ1-1; size: once; length: 15; V: TRBV11-2; D: .; DNA: TGTGCCAGCAGCCAGGTCAGGTCGCGGAACACTGAAGCTTTCTTT; CDR3: CASSQVRSRNTEAFF
J: TRBJ1-1; size: .; length: 14; V: TRBV6-6; D: .; DNA: TGTGCCAGCAGAATCGACGGGGTTGGAACTGAAGCTTTCTTT; CDR3: CASRIDGVGTEAFF
J: TRBJ1-3; size: .; length: 14; V: TRBV13; D: .; DNA: TGTGCCAGCAGCTTAGTCGGATCTGGAAACACCATATATTTT; CDR3: CASSLVGSGNTIYF
J: TRBJ2-7; size: .; length: 15; V: TRBV4-3; D: .; DNA: TGCGCCAGCAGCCAAGATCGGGCAGGGAGACTCGAGCAGTACTTC; CDR3: CASSQDRAGRLEQYF
J: TRBJ2-5; size: .; length: 14; V: TRBV24-1; D: .; DNA: TGTGCCACCAGTGATGGGTCTTTCCGAGGGACCCAGTACTTC; CDR3: CATSDGSFRGTQYF
J: TRBJ2-2; size: .; length: 12; V: TRBV14; D: .; DNA: TGTGCCAGCAGTGGGGACACCGGGGAGCTGTTTTTT; CDR3: CASSGDTGELFF
J: TRBJ1-2; size: few; length: 14; V: TRBV10-1; D: .; DNA: TGCGCCAGCAGTGAGCAGGGAATGAACTATGGCTACACCTTC; CDR3: CASSEQGMNYGYTF
J: TRBJ2-5; size: .; length: 13; V: TRBV10-3; D: .; DNA: TGTGCCATCTGGGCGGGTCCAGGGGAGACCCAGTACTTC; CDR3: CAIWAGPGETQYF
J: TRBJ2-3; size: .; length: 15; V: TRBV20-1; D: .; DNA: TGCAGTGCTAGTACCCGGACTCTCGGGACAGATACGCAGTATTTT; CDR3: CSASTRTLGTDTQYF
J: TRBJ1-1; size: .; length: 12; V: TRBV18; D: .; DNA: TGTGCCAGCTCACCAGCCGGGTCAGAAGCTTTCTTT; CDR3: CASSPAGSEAFF
J: TRBJ1-3; size: .; length: 15; V: TRBV21-1; D: .; DNA: TGTGCCAGCGGAAGACAGGCGCACTCTGGAAACACCATATATTTT; CDR3: CASGRQAHSGNTIYF
J: TRBJ2-6; size: .; length: 17; V: TRBV4-3; D: .; DNA: TGCGCCAGCAGCCAAAATACAGGGCCCTCTGGGGCCAACGTCCTGACTTTC; CDR3: CASSQNTGPSGANVLTF
J: TRBJ1-2; size: .; length: 13; V: TRBV30; D: .; DNA: TGTGCCTGGAGTGGACGATCTGGGGCTGGCTACACCTTC; CDR3: CAWSGRSGAGYTF
J: TRBJ2-5; size: .; length: 15; V: TRBV27; D: .; DNA: TGTGCCAGCAGTTTAATCGCACCCCCGGGGGAGACCCAGTACTTC; CDR3: CASSLIAPPGETQYF
J: TRBJ2-5; size: .; length: 15; V: TRBV5-6; D: .; DNA: TGTGCCAGCAGCTTGGGCGGAAACGCTTGGGGGACCCAGTACTTC; CDR3: CASSLGGNAWGTQYF
J: TRBJ1-5; size: .; length: 14; V: TRBV10-3; D: TRBD1; DNA: TGTGCCATCAGTGGACAGGGAGGGGATCAGCCCCAGCATTTT; CDR3: CAISGQGGDQPQHF
J: TRBJ1-2; size: few; length: 15; V: TRBV4-1; D: TRBD1; DNA: TGCGCCAGCAGCCCTAGTGACAGGGCCAACTATGGCTACACCTTC; CDR3: CASSPSDRANYGYTF
J: TRBJ2-7; size: .; length: 13; V: TRBV11-2; D: .; DNA: TGTGCCAGCAGCTTTGAGGGTCCGAGTGAGCAGTACTTC; CDR3: CASSFEGPSEQYF
J: TRBJ1-1; size: .; length: 14; V: TRBV28; D: .; DNA: TGTGCCAGCAGTTTTCACAGGATGAACACTGAAGCTTTCTTT; CDR3: CASSFHRMNTEAFF
J: TRBJ2-7; size: .; length: 11; V: TRBV19; D: .; DNA: TGTGCCAGTAGTATCTGCGGTGGGCAGTACTTC; CDR3: CASSICGGQYF
J: TRBJ1-2; size: .; length: 12; V: TRBV30; D: .; DNA: TGTGCCTGGAGTCTGGGGAACTATGGCTACACCTTC; CDR3: CAWSLGNYGYTF